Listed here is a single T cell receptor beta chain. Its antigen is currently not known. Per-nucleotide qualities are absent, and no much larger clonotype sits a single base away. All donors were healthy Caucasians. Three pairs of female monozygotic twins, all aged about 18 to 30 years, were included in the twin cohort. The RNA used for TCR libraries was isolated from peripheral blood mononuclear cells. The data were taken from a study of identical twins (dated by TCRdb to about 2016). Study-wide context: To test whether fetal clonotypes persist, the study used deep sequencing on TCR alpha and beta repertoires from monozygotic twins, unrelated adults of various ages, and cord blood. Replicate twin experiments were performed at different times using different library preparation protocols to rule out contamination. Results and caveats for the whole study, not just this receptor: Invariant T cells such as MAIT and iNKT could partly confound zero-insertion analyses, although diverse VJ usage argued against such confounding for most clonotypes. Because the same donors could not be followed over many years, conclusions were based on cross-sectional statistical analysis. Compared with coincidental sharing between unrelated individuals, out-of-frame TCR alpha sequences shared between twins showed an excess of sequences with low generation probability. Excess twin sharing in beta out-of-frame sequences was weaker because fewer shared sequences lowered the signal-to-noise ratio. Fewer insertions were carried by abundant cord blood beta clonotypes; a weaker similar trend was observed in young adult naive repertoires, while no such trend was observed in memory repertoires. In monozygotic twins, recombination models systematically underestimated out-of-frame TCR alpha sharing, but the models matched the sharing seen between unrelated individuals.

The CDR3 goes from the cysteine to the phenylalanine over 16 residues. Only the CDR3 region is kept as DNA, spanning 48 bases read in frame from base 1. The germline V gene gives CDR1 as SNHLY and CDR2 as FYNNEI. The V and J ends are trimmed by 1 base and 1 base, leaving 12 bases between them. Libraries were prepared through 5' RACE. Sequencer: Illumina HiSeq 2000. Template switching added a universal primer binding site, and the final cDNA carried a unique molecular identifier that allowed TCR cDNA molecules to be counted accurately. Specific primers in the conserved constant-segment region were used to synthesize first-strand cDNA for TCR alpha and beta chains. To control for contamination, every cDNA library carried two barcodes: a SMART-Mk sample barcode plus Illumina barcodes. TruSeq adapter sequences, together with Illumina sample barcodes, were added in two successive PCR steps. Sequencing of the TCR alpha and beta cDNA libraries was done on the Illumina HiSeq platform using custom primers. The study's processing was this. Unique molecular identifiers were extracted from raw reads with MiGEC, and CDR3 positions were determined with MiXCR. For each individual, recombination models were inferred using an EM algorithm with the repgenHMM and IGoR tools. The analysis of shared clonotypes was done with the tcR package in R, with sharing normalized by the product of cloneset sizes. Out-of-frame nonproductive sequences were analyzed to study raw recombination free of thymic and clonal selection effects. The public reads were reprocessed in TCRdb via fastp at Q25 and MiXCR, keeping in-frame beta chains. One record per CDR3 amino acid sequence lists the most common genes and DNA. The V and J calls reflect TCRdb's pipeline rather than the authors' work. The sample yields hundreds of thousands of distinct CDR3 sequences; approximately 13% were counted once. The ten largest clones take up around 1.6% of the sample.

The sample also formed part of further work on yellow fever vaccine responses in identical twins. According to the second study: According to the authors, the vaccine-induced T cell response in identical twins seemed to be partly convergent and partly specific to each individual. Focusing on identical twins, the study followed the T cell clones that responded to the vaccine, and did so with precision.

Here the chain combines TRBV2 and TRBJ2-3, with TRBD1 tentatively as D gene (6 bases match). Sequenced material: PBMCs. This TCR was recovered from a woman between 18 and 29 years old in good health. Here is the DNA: TGTGCCAGCAGTGAAGTAACGGGACAACGCACAGATACGCAGTATTTT. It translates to CASSEVTGQRTDTQYF.